Shown below are 20 T cell receptor beta chains from a single sample sequenced in a study of blood T cells in healthy people across ages. With a J-beta primer mix and a sample-barcoded 5' primer, a second PCR ran about 7 to 12 cycles. MiXCR was run by TCRdb on the 5' RACE reads, yielding one entry per CDR3 protein. The sample has some 750,000 distinct CDR3 sequences, roughly 20% seen once. Input material: blood. These receptor sequences come from a man aged 65-85 years in good health.

The chain recombines TRBV20-1 with TRBJ1-2; D remains unclear. V was shortened by 3 bases and J by 4 bases, with 12 bases between the two germline ends. CDR1 and CDR2 (germline): DFQATT, SNEGSKA (reference sequence). The CDR3 consists of 13 residues. The CDR3 sequence: CSASPGSGYGYTF. In DNA, the CDR3 is TGCAGTGCTAGTCCGGGGTCCGGCTATGGCTACACCTTC.

The gene calls are TRBV4-2 and TRBJ1-3; 7 positions agree with TRBD1. Losses at the gene ends were 4 bases for V and 0 bases for J; bases not matched to a gene: 9. The CDR3 extends over 17 amino acids. Germline loops: CDR1 LGHNA, CDR2 YNFKEQ. The CDR3 protein is CASSPTGTVFSGNTIYF. CDR3 in DNA: TGTGCCAGCAGCCCTACCGGGACAGTCTTCTCTGGAAACACCATATATTTT.

This chain uses TRBV5-1 with TRBJ2-3, with 8 bases lining up with TRBD1. V lost 4 bases, J lost 5 bases, and 6 bases stayed unmatched. CDR1 SGHRS and CDR2 YFSETQ come from the germline V gene. This CDR3 comprises 14 residues. The CDR3 protein is CASSPTGVGDTQYF. The CDR3 nucleotides read TGCGCCAGCAGCCCGACAGGGGTTGGAGATACGCAGTATTTT. Full variable domain (outside the CDR3, taken from reference TRBV5-1 and TRBJ2-3): KAGVTQTPRYLIKTRGQQVTLSCSPISGHRSVSWYQQTPGQGLQFLFEYFSETQRNKGNFPGRFSGRQFSNSRSEMNVSTLELGDSALYLCASSPTGVGDTQYFGPGTRLTVL.

The rearrangement uses TRBV28 and TRBJ1-3, with a weak D call TRBD1 (6 bases). The CDR3 totals 16 residues. Germline loops: CDR1 MDHEN, CDR2 SYDVKM. V was clipped by 2 bases and J by 4 bases, with 15 bases between them. The CDR3 region has the DNA TGTGCCAGCAGTTTAAGCGGGGGCTTATTGGGAAACACCATATATTTT. This translates into CASSLSGGLLGNTIYF.

The chain combines TRBV28 with TRBJ2-5; either TRBD1 or TRBD2 may fit D (5 bases each). Gene TRBJ2-7 matches the end of the DNA better, so the J call may be wrong. Germline V gene lookup returns CDR1 MDHEN and CDR2 SYDVKM. This CDR3 contains 14 residues. For the CDR3, the DNA is TGTGCCAGCAGTTTAGTGGGGACGGGCTACGAGCAGTACTTC. It is translated as CASSLVGTGYEQYF.

This clonotype was seen only a few times. This chain connects TRBV27 to TRBJ2-2, with TRBD2 as a possible D gene (6 bases). There are 14 residues in the CDR3. With 5 bases removed from V and 7 bases from J, the gap between germline ends came to 14 bases. The germline V gene has CDR1 MNHEY and CDR2 SMNVEV (reference sequence). The CDR3 is CASSLGLLGGELFF. The CDR3 region has the DNA TGTGCCAGCAGTCTGGGACTGCTCGGCGGGGAGCTGTTTTTT.

This sequence joins TRBV10-1 and TRBJ2-1; 7 nucleotides align to TRBD2. Gene TRBJ2-5 matches the end of the DNA better, so the J call may be wrong. Germline V gene sequence: CDR1 WNHNN, CDR2 SYGVQD (reference sequence). The CDR3 is 12 amino acids. The CDR3 DNA reads TGCGCCACCGGGACGTCGGGAGGGACCCAGTACTTC. Residues: CATGTSGGTQYF.

The gene calls are TRBV29-1 and TRBJ1-2; 11 bases align to TRBD1. Germline assignment: CDR1 SQVTM and CDR2 ANQGSEA. With 7 bases clipped from V and 1 base from J, the junction kept 2 bases outside the gene matches. There are 13 residues in the CDR3. In DNA form, the CDR3 reads TGCAGCGGCGGGACAGGGGGTAACTATGGCTACACCTTC. Amino acids: CSGGTGGNYGYTF.

This chain connects TRBV10-3 to TRBJ1-3; TRBD1 is a possible D gene (6 bases). The CDR3 length is 17 residues. V was pared by 2 bases and J by 2 bases, with 16 bases between. In germline, CDR1 is ENHRY, CDR2 SYGVKD. The CDR3 nucleotides read TGTGCCATCAGTGAGACCACCCACAGGGCGACTGGAAACACCATATATTTT. Amino acids: CAISETTHRATGNTIYF.

A few counts support this clonotype. V is TRBV7-9 and J is TRBJ1-1; 11 bases align to TRBD1. This CDR3 has 16 residues. The V segment lost 3 bases and the J segment 11 bases; nucleotides outside the gene matches: 14. Germline V CDR1 and CDR2: SEHNR, FQNEAQ (reference sequence). CDR3 loop: CASSFPGGQGATRAFF. CDR3 nucleotides: TGTGCCAGCAGCTTCCCAGGTGGACAGGGGGCGACGCGTGCTTTCTTT.

This clonotype was seen more than once but under ten times. This sequence joins TRBV21-1 and TRBJ1-6. TRBV21-1 is a documented pseudogene. The CDR3 runs 15 residues. Here the CDR3 reads CASSEAAVGNSPLHF. In DNA form, the CDR3 reads TGTGCCAGCAGCGAAGCCGCGGTGGGTAATTCACCCCTCCACTTT.

This clonotype was observed a few times. The chain recombines TRBV3-1 with TRBJ2-1; 14 bases line up with TRBD2. The CDR3 is 16 residues long. Losses at the gene ends were 5 bases for V and 5 bases for J; bases not matched to a gene: 5. Germline CDR1 LGHDT, CDR2 YNNKEL (reference sequence). The CDR3 nucleotides read TGTGCCAGCAGCGGGACTAGCGGGAGAAGGGACAATGAGCAGTTCTTC. It specifies CASSGTSGRRDNEQFF.

Points on this clonotype: The junction shows a germline mismatch at one end, possibly a read error. This chain connects TRBV12-3 or TRBV12-4 to TRBJ2-4, with a weak D call TRBD1 (5 bases). The CDR3 has 12 residues. The CDR3 DNA is TGTGCCGGCAGTTTGACAGAGGACATTCAGTACTTC. Translating gives CAGSLTEDIQYF.

V and J are TRBV19 and TRBJ1-5; TRBD1 matches at 7 bases. The CDR3 consists of 15 residues. V lost 4 bases, J lost 5 bases, and 8 bases stayed unmatched. The germline V gene encodes CDR1 LNHDA and CDR2 SQIVND (reference sequence). CDR3 residues: CASSNMGQSDQPQHF. DNA for the CDR3: TGTGCCAGTAGTAATATGGGACAGTCTGATCAGCCCCAGCATTTT.

This clonotype turned up a few times. The chain links TRBV18 to TRBJ1-1; TRBD1 is a possible D gene (5 bases). V gave up 1 base and J gave up 4 bases, with 13 bases separating them. The CDR3 extends over 15 amino acids. Looked up from germline, CDR1 is KGHSH and CDR2 is LQKENI. The CDR3 DNA reads as TGTGCCAGCTCACCACGAAGACCCGGGGGCACTGAAGCTTTCTTT. Amino acid sequence: CASSPRRPGGTEAFF.

The rearrangement joins TRBV5-1 to TRBJ2-3, with TRBD1 identical over 10 bases. Germline lookup yields CDR1 SGHRS and CDR2 YFSETQ. V lost 0 bases to trimming and J lost 5 bases; unmatched junction nucleotides: 6. The CDR3 runs 16 residues. The CDR3 DNA is TGCGCCAGCAGCTTGGGACAGGGGGCGAGGGGAGATACGCAGTATTTT. It codes for CASSLGQGARGDTQYF.

This clonotype was seen only a few times. The chain links TRBV10-3 to TRBJ1-5; D is unresolved. The CDR3 has 15 amino acids. Germline lookup yields CDR1 ENHRY and CDR2 SYGVKD. V was clipped by 0 bases and J by 7 bases, with 13 bases between them. The CDR3 is CAISESNHWGQPQHF. DNA for the CDR3: TGTGCCATCAGTGAGTCTAATCATTGGGGACAGCCCCAGCATTTT.

This clonotype was detected only a few times. V and J are TRBV20-1 and TRBJ2-4; a possible D gene is TRBD2 (5 bases). Looked up from germline, CDR1 is DFQATT and CDR2 is SNEGSKA (reference sequence). The V and J ends lost 0 bases and 1 base respectively, with 10 bases between them. The CDR3 extends over 15 amino acids. CDR3 nucleotide sequence: TGCAGTGCTAGAGATCTGACGGGGGCCAAAAACATTCAGTACTTC. This encodes CSARDLTGAKNIQYF.

The sample holds a few counts of this clonotype. The genes are TRBV28 and TRBJ2-7; D may be TRBD2 (5 bases). Deletions cut 10 bases from V and 9 bases from J, with 25 bases between. This CDR3 region has 14 residues. Germline CDR1 MDHEN, CDR2 SYDVKM. The CDR3 spells CATTLPNTAGGQYF. In DNA form, the CDR3 reads TGTGCCACCACGCTCCCTAACACGGCGGGCGGGCAGTACTTC.

There are many counts of this clonotype. The CDR3 DNA reads as TGTGCCAGCTCACCCCAGGGGGGCGGAACAGATACGCAGTATTTT. Translation: CASSPQGGGTDTQYF. The chain employs TRBV18 and TRBJ2-3; the D gene is possibly TRBD1 (7 bases). Germline V gene data show CDR1 as KGHSH and CDR2 as LQKENI. The ends were cut back, 3 bases at V and 3 bases at J, with 13 bases in the middle. CDR3 length equals 15 residues.